This record concerns one TCR beta chain sequence. Its specificity is unknown. This was a deep-level run. This table comes from immunoSEQ multiplex PCR, and its TCRdb copy is limited to in-frame clones, with some not included. The profile covers over 750,000 clones, with approximately 96% appearing a single time and under 0.25% taken by the ten largest. These data belong to a study of shared clonotypes between healthy human individuals. The study's findings and limits: Among non-shared clonotypes, generation probabilities were lower than among those shared by all four donors.

It was CD45RO-negative cells, positively selected for CCR7, that made up naive CD8 cells, with terminally differentiated effector memory CD45RA+ cells excluded. CDR1 is SGHTA and CDR2 is FQGNSA in the germline V gene. The ends lost 4 bases at V and 8 bases at J; junction bases unmatched: 2. CDR3 size: 13 residues. The receptor was derived from a man aged 25-45 years in good health. The V call is TRBV7-2, the J call TRBJ2-1, with 10 nucleotides matching TRBD2. Sequencing was carried out using naive CD8+ T cells sorted from blood. CDR3 loop: CASSWLAGDEQFF. The CDR3 DNA follows: TGTGCCAGCAGCTGGCTAGCGGGAGATGAGCAGTTCTTC.